This T cell receptor beta chain emerged from a study of blood T cell repertoires in COVID-19. Study as a whole: COVID-19 samples from acute and convalescent phases originated in the United States, Italy and Spain.

The CDR3 is 18 residues long. J lost 5 bases, V lost 0 bases, and 10 bases had no gene match. CDR1 and CDR2 from the germline V gene are MNHEY and SVGEGT. In the authors' methods: The assay estimated nucleated cells by amplifying reference gene primers. Measured with immunoSEQ multiplex PCR; TCRdb has only the in-frame clones, and not every one. For V, J and clone size, that table is used; D and trimming come from the DNA. The sample gives about 100,000 clones, roughly 80% of which show up once; roughly 29% is in the top ten. This chain joins TRBV6-2 or TRBV6-3 and TRBJ1-5; TRBD1 matches 10 bases. The clonotype was recovered from a man aged 65 to 85 with active or convalescent COVID-19. The sequenced sample consisted of peripheral blood. The CDR3 coding sequence is TGTGCCAGCAGTTACTCGGTCGGGACAGGGGTTCAGCATCAGCCCCAGCATTTT. It is translated as CASSYSVGTGVQHQPQHF.